The clone carrying this TCR beta chain was observed a few times. CDR1 is SGHVS and CDR2 is FQNEAQ in the germline V gene. CDR3 length: 17 amino acids. The V end lost 5 bases, the J end lost 2 bases, and 22 bases lay between the germline ends. PCR employed 60 Vbeta and 13 Jbeta primers. Clones were read by immunoSEQ multiplex PCR, and TCRdb kept only the in-frame ones, dropping some. The sample has approximately 150,000 clones, less than 80% seen once. This sample is part of a study of cytomegalovirus exposure and HLA in healthy donors. The chain recombines TRBV7-8 with TRBJ2-7, with a tentative D call TRBD1 (5 bases). The specimen sequenced was PBMCs. The source of this sequence is a man aged 40-55 years in good health and CMV-seronegative. CDR3 coding DNA: TGTGCCAGCAGCCCCTCAGGACAACCGATCACCGCCTACGAGCAGTACTTC. Translated: CASSPSGQPITAYEQYF.